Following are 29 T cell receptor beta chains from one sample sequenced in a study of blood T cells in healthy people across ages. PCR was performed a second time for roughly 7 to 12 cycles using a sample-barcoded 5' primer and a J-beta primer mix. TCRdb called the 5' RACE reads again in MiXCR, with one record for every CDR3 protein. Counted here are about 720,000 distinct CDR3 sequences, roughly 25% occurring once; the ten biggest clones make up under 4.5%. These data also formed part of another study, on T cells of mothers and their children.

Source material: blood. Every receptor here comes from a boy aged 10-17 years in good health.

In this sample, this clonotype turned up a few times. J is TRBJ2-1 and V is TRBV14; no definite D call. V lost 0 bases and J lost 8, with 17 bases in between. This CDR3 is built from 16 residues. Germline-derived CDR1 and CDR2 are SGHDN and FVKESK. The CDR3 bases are TGTGCCAGCAGCCAAGAAATTCGGGCCTACGGGCATGAGCAGTTCTTC. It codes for CASSQEIRAYGHEQFF.

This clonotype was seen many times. CDR3 loop: CSARGQTYEQYF. The CDR3 DNA is TGCAGTGCTAGAGGTCAGACCTACGAGCAGTACTTC. The V gene is TRBV20-1, the J gene TRBJ2-7; no reliable D call. The germline V gene has CDR1 DFQATT and CDR2 SNEGSKA (reference sequence). V lost 1 base and J lost 2, with 6 bases in between. This CDR3 contains 12 residues.

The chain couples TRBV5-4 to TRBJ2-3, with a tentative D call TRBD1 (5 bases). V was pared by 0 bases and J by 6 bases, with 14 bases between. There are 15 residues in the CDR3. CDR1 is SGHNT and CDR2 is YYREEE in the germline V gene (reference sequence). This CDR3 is CASSLEGNRADTQYF. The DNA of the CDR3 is TGTGCCAGCAGCTTGGAGGGGAACCGAGCGGATACGCAGTATTTT.

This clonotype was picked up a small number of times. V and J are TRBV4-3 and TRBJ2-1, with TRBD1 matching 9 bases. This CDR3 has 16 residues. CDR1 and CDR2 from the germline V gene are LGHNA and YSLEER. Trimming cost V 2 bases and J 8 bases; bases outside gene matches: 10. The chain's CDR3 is CASSQLRAQGAYEQFF. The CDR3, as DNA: TGCGCCAGCAGCCAACTTAGGGCACAGGGGGCTTATGAGCAGTTCTTC.

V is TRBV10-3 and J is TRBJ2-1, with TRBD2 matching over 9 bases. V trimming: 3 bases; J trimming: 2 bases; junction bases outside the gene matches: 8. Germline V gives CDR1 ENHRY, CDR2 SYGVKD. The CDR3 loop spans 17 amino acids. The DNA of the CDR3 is TGTGCCATCAGTGAACGGGGGCGGGAGGGCCCCTACAATGAGCAGTTCTTC. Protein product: CAISERGREGPYNEQFF.

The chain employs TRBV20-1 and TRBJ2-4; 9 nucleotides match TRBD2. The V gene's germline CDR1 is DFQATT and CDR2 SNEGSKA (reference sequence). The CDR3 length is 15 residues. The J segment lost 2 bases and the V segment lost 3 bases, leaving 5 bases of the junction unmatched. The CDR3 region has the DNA TGCAGTGCTAGTGGACTAGCGTCAACCAAAAACATTCAGTACTTC. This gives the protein CSASGLASTKNIQYF.

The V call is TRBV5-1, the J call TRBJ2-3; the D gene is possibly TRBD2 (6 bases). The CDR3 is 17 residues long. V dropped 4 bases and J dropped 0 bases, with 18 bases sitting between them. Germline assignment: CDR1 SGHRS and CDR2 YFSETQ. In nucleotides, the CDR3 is TGCGCCAGCAGCCTTCCGCGGGGAGCCCCTAGCACAGATACGCAGTATTTT. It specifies CASSLPRGAPSTDTQYF.

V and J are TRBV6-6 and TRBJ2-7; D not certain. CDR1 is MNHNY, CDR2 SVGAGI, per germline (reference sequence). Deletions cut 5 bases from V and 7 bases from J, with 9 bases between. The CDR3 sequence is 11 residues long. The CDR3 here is CASSPSWEQYF. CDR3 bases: TGTGCCAGCAGTCCCTCCTGGGAGCAGTACTTC.

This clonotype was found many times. This CDR3 is CASSLLRPGWGERKGNEQFF. Written as DNA, the CDR3 is TGTGCCAGCAGCTTATTAAGACCGGGATGGGGGGAGCGTAAGGGAAACGAGCAGTTCTTC. The V call is TRBV11-2, the J call TRBJ2-1; a possible D gene is TRBD2 (6 bases). This CDR3 is built from 20 residues. Germline CDR1 SGHAT, CDR2 FQNNGV. The germline V and J ends were trimmed by 2 bases and 10 bases, with 33 bases remaining between them.

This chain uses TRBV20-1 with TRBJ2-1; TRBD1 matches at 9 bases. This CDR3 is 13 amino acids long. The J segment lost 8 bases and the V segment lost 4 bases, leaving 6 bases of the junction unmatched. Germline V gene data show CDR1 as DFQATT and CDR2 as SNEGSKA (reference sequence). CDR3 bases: TGCAGTGCTATTAAACAGGGGGCGGATGAGCAGTTCTTC. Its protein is CSAIKQGADEQFF.

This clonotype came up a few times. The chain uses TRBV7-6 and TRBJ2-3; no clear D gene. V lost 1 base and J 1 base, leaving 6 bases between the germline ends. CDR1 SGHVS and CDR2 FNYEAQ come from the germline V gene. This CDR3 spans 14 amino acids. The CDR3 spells CASSLERRTDTQYF. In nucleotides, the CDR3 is TGTGCCAGCAGCTTAGAACGGCGCACAGATACGCAGTATTTT. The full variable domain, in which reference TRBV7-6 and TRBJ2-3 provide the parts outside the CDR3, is GAGVSQSPRYKVTKRGQDVALRCDPISGHVSLYWYRQALGQGPEFLTYFNYEAQQDKSGLPNDRFSAERPEGSISTLTIQRTEQRDSAMYRCASSLERRTDTQYFGPGTRLTVL.

CDR3 nucleotide sequence: TGCAGCGTTGTCGGCTTTCCCTACGAGCAGTACTTC. Translated: CSVVGFPYEQYF. This chain links TRBV29-1 with TRBJ2-5; D unclear. The DNA end favors TRBJ2-7, so the J call may be wrong. CDR1 and CDR2 (germline): SQVTM, ANQGSEA. This CDR3 spans 12 amino acids.

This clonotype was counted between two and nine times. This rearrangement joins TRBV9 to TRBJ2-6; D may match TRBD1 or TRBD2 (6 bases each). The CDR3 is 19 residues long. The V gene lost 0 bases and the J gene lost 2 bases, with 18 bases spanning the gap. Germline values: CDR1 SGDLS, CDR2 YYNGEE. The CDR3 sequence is CASSVGVPGALAGANVLTF. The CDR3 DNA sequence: TGTGCCAGCAGCGTAGGAGTCCCGGGGGCTTTAGCTGGGGCCAACGTCCTGACTTTC. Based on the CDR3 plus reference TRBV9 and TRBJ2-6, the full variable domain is DSGVTQTPKHLITATGQRVTLRCSPRSGDLSVYWYQQSLDQGLQFLIQYYNGEERAKGNILERFSAQQFPDLHSELNLSSLELGDSALYFCASSVGVPGALAGANVLTFGAGSRLTVL.

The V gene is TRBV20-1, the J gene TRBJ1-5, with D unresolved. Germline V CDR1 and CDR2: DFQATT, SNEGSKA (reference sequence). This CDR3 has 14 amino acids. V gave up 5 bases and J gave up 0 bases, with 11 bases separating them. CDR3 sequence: CSALRPDSNQPQHF. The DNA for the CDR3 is TGCAGTGCTCTCCGGCCAGATAGCAATCAGCCCCAGCATTTT.

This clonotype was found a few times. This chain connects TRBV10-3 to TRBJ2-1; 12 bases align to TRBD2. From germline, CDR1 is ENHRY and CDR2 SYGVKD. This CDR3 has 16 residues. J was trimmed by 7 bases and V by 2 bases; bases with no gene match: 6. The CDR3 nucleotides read TGTGCCATCAGTGAGCGGCTAGCGGGAGGGCGAAATGAGCAGTTCTTC. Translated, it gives CAISERLAGGRNEQFF.

The CDR3 DNA reads as TGCAGCGTTGGGACTAGCGGGGGGACCGCGCAGTATTTT. Protein sequence: CSVGTSGGTAQYF. The V and J genes are TRBV29-1 and TRBJ2-3; 14 bases are shared with TRBD2. The CDR3 runs to 13 residues. Unmatched junction bases numbered 4, after V lost 4 bases and J lost 10 bases. Germline V lookup: CDR1 SQVTM, CDR2 ANQGSEA.

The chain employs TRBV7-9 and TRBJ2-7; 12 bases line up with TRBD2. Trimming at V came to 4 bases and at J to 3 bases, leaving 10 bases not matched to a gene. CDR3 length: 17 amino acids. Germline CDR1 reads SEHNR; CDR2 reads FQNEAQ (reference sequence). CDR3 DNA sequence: TGTGCCAGCAGCTCGCTGACTAGCGGGAGCTTCAACTACGAGCAGTACTTC. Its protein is CASSSLTSGSFNYEQYF. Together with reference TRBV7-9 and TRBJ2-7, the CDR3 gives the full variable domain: DTGVSQNPRHKITKRGQNVTFRCDPISEHNRLYWYRQTLGQGPEFLTYFQNEAQLEKSRLLSDRFSAERPKGSFSTLEIQRTEQGDSAMYLCASSSLTSGSFNYEQYFGPGTRLTVT.

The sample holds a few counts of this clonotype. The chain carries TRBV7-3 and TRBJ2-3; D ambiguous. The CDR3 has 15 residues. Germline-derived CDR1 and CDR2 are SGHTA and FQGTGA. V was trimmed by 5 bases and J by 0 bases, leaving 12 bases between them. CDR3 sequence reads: CASSLRGSSTDTQYF. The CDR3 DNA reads TGTGCCAGCAGCCTAAGAGGTTCTAGCACAGATACGCAGTATTTT.

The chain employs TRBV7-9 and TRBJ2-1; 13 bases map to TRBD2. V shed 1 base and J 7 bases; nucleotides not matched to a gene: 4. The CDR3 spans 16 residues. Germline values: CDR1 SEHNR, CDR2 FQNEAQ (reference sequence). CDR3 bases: TGTGCCAGCAGCTTAGGGACGGGACTAGCGGGGAATGAGCAGTTCTTC. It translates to CASSLGTGLAGNEQFF.

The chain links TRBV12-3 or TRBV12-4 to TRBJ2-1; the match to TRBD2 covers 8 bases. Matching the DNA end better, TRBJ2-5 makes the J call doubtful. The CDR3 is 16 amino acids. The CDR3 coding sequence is TGTGCCAGCAGTCCCGGGGGGGAGGGACGTTGGCGGACCCAGTACTTC. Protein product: CASSPGGEGRWRTQYF.

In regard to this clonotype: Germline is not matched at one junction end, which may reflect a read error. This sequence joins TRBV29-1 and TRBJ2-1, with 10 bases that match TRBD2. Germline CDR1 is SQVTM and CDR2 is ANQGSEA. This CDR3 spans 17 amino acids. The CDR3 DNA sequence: TGCAGCGTTCCGAGGAGCGGGGGGGCCTCGAGTTACAGTGAGCAGTTCTTC. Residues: CSVPRSGGASSYSEQFF.

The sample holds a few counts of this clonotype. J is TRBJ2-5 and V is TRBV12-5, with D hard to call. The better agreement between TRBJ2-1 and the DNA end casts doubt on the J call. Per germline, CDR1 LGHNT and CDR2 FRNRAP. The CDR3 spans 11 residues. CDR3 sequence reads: CASARTNEQFF. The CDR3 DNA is TGTGCTAGTGCCAGAACCAATGAGCAGTTCTTC.

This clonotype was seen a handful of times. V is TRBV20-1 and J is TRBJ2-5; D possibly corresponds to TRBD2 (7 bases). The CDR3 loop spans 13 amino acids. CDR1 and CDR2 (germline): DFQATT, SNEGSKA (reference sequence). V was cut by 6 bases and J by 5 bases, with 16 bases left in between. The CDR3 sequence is CSATRGLHETQYF. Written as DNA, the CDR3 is TGCAGTGCCACGCGGGGGCTACATGAGACCCAGTACTTC.

CDR3 coding DNA: TGTGCCAGCAGTTCAGGCACCGGGGCTGAGACCCAGTACTTC. Translation gives CASSSGTGAETQYF. The V call is TRBV27, the J call TRBJ2-5; D tentatively reads TRBD1 or TRBD2 (5 bases each). The germline CDR1 and CDR2 sequences are MNHEY and SMNVEV (reference sequence). The V gene lost 4 bases and the J gene lost 5 bases, with 14 bases spanning the gap. The CDR3 contains 14 residues.

For the CDR3, the DNA is TGTGCCAGCAGTACAACAGGGGGCGGCACTAATGAAAAACTGTTTTTT. Translation gives CASSTTGGGTNEKLFF. The rearrangement links TRBV6-6 to TRBJ1-4, with 9 positions matching TRBD1. V lost 5 bases to trimming and J lost 2 bases; unmatched junction nucleotides: 6. The CDR3 length is 16 residues. The germline V gene has CDR1 MNHNY and CDR2 SVGAGI (reference sequence).

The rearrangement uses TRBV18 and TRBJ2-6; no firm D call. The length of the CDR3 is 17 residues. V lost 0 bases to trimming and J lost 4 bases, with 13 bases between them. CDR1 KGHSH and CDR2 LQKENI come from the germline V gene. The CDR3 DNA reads TGTGCCAGCTCACCACCTGGGTCGGGCTCGGGGGCCAACGTCCTGACTTTC. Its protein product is CASSPPGSGSGANVLTF.

Written as DNA, the CDR3 is TGTGCCAGCAGTCCTCTAGCGGGGACGACCGGGGAGCTGTTTTTT. This sequence encodes CASSPLAGTTGELFF. This chain connects TRBV6-4 to TRBJ2-2; 9 nucleotides match TRBD2. This CDR3 has 15 amino acids. Germline loops: CDR1 MRHNA, CDR2 SNTAGT. Trimming at V came to 5 bases and at J to 5 bases, leaving 6 bases not matched to a gene.

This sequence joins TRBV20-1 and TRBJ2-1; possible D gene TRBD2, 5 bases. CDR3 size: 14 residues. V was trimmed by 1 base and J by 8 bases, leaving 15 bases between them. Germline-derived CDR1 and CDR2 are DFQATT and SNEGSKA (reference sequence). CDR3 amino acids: CSARGLPLKYEQFF. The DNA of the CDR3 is TGCAGTGCTAGAGGACTACCCCTTAAGTATGAGCAGTTCTTC.

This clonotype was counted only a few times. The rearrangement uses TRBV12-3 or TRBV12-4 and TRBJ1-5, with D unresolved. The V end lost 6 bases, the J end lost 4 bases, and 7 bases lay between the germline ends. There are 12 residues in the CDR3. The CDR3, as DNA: TGTGCCAGCAGCCGGAATAATCAGCCCCAGCATTTT. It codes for CASSRNNQPQHF.